This T cell receptor beta chain derives from a study of monozygotic twins with inflammatory bowel disease. Findings and limits, study-wide: Neither one strong signal nor one clonotype associated with IBD was supported. Since immunosuppressive treatments differed, patient repertoires may have gained added variability.

TCRdb re-called the 5' RACE reads and gives one entry per CDR3 protein, without DNA. The sample data list about 130,000 distinct CDR3 sequences. To note about this clonotype: Its antigen is as yet unknown.

The sequence came from a human donor with ulcerative colitis or Crohn's disease, or a healthy co-twin of an affected twin (not recorded which). The sequenced sample consisted of blood.

The CDR3 loop is CASRRGPDTEAFF. The V gene is TRBV5-4, the J gene TRBJ1-1. CDR3 length equals 13 residues. Germline assignment: CDR1 SGHNT and CDR2 YYREEE (reference sequence). The entire variable domain, with the rest obtained from reference TRBV5-4 and TRBJ1-1, is as follows: ETGVTQSPTHLIKTRGQQVTLRCSSQSGHNTVSWYQQALGQGPQFIFQYYREEENGRGNFPPRFSGLQFPNYSSELNVNALELDDSALYLCASRRGPDTEAFFGQGTRLTVV.